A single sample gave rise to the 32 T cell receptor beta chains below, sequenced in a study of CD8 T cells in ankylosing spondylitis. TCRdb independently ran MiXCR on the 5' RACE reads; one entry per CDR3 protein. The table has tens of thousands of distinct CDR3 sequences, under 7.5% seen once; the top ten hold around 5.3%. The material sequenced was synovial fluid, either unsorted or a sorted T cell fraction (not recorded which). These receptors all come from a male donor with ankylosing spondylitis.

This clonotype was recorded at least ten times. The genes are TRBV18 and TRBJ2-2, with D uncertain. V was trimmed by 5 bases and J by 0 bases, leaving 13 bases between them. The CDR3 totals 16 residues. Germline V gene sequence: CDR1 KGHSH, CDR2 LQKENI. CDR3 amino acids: CASSTLPLSNTGELFF. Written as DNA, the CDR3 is TGTGCCAGCTCAACCCTTCCTCTATCGAACACCGGGGAGCTGTTTTTT.

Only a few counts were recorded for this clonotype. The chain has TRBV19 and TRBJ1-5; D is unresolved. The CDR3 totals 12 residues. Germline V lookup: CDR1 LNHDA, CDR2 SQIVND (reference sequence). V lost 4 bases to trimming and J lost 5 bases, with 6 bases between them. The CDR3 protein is CASSNGDQPQHF. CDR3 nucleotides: TGTGCCAGTAGTAACGGGGATCAGCCCCAGCATTTT.

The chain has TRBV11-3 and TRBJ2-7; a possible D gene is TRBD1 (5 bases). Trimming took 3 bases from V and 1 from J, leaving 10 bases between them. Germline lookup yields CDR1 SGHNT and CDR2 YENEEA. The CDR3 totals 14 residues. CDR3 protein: CASSFQGLSYEQYF. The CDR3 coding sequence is TGTGCCAGCAGCTTTCAGGGCCTTTCCTACGAGCAGTACTTC.

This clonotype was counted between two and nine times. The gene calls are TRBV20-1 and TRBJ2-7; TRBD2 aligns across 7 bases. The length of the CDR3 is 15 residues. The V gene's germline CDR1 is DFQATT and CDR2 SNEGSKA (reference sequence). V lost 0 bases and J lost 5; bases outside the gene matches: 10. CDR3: CSARDPAGVKDEQYF. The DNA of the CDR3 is TGCAGTGCTAGAGATCCGGCGGGAGTCAAGGACGAGCAGTACTTC.

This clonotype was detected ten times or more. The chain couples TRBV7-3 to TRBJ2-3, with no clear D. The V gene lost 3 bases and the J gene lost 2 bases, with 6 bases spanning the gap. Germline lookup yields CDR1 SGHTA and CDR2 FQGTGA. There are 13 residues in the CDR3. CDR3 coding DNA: TGTGCCAGCAGCTTCATCACCACAGATACGCAGTATTTT. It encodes CASSFITTDTQYF.

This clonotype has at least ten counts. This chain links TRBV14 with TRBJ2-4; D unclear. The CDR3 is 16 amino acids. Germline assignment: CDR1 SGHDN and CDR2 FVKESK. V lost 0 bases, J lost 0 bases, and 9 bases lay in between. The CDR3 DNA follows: TGTGCCAGCAGCCAAGATGGACGCCTAGCCAAAAACATTCAGTACTTC. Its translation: CASSQDGRLAKNIQYF.

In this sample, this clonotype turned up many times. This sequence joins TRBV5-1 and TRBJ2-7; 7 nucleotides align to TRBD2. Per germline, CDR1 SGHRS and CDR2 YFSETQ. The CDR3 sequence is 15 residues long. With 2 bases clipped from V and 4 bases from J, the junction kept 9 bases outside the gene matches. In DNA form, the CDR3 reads TGCGCCAGCAGCTTTGAGGCGGGGAGGGGTTACGAGCAGTACTTC. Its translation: CASSFEAGRGYEQYF.

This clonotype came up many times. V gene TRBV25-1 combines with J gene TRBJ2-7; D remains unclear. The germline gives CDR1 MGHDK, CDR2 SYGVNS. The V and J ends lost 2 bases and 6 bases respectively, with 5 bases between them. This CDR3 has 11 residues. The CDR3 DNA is TGTGCCAGCAGTGAACTCTCCGAGCAGTACTTC. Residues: CASSELSEQYF.

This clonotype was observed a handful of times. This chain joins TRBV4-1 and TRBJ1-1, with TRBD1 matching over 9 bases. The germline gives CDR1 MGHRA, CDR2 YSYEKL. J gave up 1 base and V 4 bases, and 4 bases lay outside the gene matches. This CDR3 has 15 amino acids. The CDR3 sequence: CASSRSDRGNTEAFF. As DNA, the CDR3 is TGCGCCAGCAGCCGATCGGACAGGGGGAACACTGAAGCTTTCTTT.

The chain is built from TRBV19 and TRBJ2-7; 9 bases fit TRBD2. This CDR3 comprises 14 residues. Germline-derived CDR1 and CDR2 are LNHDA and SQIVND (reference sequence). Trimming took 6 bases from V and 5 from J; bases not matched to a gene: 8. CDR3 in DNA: TGTGCCAGTAGCGGGGGACTAGCTAACGACGAGCAGTACTTC. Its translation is CASSGGLANDEQYF.

For the CDR3, the DNA is TGTGCCAGCAGCTCGTTGGGAGGAAGCGGGGCCACCACAGATACGCAGTATTTT. Amino acid sequence: CASSSLGGSGATTDTQYF. The V and J genes are TRBV5-6 and TRBJ2-3; the match to TRBD2 covers 7 bases. The germline V gene encodes CDR1 SGHDT and CDR2 YYEEEE. Losses at the gene ends were 3 bases for V and 2 bases for J; bases not matched to a gene: 15. The CDR3 has 18 amino acids.

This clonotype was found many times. The CDR3 DNA reads as TGTGCCAGCAGGCCTGTGGGGGCCAGGGAGGGATCCTACAATGAGCAGTTCTTC. It specifies CASRPVGAREGSYNEQFF. J is TRBJ2-1 and V is TRBV12-3 or TRBV12-4; D is perhaps TRBD2 (7 bases). Trimming removed 6 bases from V and 1 base from J, with 22 bases in between. CDR3 length: 18 amino acids.

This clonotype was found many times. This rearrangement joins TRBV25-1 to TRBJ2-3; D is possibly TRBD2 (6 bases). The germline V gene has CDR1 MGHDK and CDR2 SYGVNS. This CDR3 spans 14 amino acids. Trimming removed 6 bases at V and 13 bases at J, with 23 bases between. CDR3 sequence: CASRDARRGTGEYF. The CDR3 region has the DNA TGTGCCAGCAGAGATGCCCGGAGGGGCACGGGGGAGTATTTT.

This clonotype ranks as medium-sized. The CDR3 reads CASSVNRGTEQYF. For the CDR3, the DNA is TGTGCCAGCAGTGTAAACAGGGGGACCGAGCAGTACTTC. The chain has TRBV27 and TRBJ2-7, with 8 bases matching TRBD1. Germline V gene data show CDR1 as MNHEY and CDR2 as SMNVEV (reference sequence). The CDR3 runs to 13 residues. V lost 5 bases, J lost 6 bases, and 6 bases stayed unmatched.

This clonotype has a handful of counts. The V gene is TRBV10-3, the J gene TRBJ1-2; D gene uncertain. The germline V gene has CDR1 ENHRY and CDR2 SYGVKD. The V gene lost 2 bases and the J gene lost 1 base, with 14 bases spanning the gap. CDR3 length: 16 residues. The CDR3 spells CAISEEDGKINYGYTF. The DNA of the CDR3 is TGTGCCATCAGTGAGGAAGACGGGAAGATTAACTATGGCTACACCTTC.

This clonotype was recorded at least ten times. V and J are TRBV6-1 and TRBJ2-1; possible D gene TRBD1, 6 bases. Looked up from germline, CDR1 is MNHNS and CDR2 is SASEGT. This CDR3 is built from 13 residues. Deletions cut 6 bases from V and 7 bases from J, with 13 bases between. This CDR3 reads CASSFRGSNEQFF. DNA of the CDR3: TGTGCCAGCAGCTTCAGGGGAAGTAATGAGCAGTTCTTC.

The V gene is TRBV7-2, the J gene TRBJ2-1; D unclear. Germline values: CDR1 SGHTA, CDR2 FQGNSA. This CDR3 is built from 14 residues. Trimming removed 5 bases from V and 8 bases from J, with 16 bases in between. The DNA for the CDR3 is TGTGCCAGCAGCCCCCTACATTCTACGGATGAGCAGTTCTTC. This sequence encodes CASSPLHSTDEQFF.

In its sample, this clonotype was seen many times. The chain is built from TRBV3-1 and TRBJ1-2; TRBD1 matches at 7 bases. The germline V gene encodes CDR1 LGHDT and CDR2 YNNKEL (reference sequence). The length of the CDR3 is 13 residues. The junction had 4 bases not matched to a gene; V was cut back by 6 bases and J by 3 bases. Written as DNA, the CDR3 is TGTGCCAGCAGACTTGGACAGGACTATGGCTACACCTTC. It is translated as CASRLGQDYGYTF. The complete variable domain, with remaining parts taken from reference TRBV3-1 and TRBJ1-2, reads DTAVSQTPKYLVTQMGNDKSIKCEQNLGHDTMYWYKQDSKKFLKIMFSYNNKELIINETVPNRFSPKSPDKAHLNLHINSLELGDSAVYFCASRLGQDYGYTFGSGTRLTVV.

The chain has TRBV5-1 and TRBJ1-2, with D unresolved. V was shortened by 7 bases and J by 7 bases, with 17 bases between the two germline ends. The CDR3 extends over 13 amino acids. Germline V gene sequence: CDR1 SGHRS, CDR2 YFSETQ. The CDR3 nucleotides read TGCGCCAGCCGACCAGATACCTCTGGTGGCTACACCTTC. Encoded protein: CASRPDTSGGYTF.

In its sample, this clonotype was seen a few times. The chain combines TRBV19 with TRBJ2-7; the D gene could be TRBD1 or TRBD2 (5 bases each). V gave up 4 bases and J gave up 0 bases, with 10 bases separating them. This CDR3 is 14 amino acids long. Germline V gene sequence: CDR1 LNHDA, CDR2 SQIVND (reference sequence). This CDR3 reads CASSTDGTSYEQYF. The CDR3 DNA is TGTGCCAGTAGTACCGACGGGACCTCCTACGAGCAGTACTTC.

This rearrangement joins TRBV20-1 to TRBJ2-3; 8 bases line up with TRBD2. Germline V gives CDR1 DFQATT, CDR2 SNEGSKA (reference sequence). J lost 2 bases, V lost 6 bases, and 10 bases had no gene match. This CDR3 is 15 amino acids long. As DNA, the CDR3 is TGCAGTGCCCACTTCGCGGGAGGTTCCACAGATACGCAGTATTTT. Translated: CSAHFAGGSTDTQYF.

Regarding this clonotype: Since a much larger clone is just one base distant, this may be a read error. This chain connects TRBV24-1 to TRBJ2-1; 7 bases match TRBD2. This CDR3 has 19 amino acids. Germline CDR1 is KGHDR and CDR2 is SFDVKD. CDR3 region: CATSDFGSASGSRGEEHFF. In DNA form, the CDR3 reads TGTGCCACCAGTGATTTCGGCTCGGCTAGCGGAAGTAGGGGCGAAGAGCACTTCTTC.

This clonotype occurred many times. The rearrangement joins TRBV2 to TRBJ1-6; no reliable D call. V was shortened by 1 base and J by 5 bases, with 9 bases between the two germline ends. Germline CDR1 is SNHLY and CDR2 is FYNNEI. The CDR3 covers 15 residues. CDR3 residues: CASSEGRLNNSPLHF. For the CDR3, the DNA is TGTGCCAGCAGTGAAGGACGGCTAAATAATTCACCCCTCCACTTT.

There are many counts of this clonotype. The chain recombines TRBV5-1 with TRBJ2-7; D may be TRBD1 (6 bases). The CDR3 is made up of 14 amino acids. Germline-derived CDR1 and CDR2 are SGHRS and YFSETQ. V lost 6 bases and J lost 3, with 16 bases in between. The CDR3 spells CASTPGTTDYEQYF. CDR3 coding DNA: TGCGCCAGCACACCCGGGACAACTGACTACGAGCAGTACTTC.

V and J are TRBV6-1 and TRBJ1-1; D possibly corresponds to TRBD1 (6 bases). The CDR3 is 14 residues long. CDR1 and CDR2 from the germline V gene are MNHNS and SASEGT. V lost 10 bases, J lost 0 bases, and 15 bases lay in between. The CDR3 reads CATGRGGMNTEAFF. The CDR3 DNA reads TGTGCCACCGGACGAGGGGGTATGAACACTGAAGCTTTCTTT.

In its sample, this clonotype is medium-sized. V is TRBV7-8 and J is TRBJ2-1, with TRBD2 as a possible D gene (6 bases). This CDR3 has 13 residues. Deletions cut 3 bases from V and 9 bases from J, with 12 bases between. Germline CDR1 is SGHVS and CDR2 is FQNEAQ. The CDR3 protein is CASSFGRDAEQFF. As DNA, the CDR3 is TGTGCCAGCAGCTTTGGGCGGGATGCTGAGCAGTTCTTC.

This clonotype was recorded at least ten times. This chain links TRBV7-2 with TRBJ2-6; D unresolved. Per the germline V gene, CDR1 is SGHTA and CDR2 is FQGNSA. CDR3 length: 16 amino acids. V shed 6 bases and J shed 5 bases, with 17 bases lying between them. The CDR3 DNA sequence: TGTGCCAGCAGTCCCTACGACGGTGGTTGGGCCAACGTCCTGACTTTC. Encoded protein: CASSPYDGGWANVLTF.

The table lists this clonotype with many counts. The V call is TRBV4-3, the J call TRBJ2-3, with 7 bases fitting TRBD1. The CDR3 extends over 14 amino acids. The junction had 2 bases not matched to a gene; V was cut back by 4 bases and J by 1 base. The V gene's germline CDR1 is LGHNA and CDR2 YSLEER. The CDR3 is CASSLGQGTDTQYF. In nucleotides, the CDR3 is TGCGCCAGCAGCCTCGGACAGGGCACAGATACGCAGTATTTT.

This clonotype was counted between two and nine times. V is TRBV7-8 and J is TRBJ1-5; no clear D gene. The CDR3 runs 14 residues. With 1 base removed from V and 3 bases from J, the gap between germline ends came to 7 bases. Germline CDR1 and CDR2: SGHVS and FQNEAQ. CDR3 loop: CASSLVPANQPQHF. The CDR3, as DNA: TGTGCCAGCAGCTTAGTCCCCGCCAATCAGCCCCAGCATTTT.

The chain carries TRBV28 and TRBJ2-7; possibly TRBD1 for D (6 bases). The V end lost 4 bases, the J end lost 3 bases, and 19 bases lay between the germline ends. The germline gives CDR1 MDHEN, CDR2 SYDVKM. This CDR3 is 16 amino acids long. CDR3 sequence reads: CASSSPFGQGNYEQYF. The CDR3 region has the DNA TGTGCCAGCAGTTCCCCGTTCGGCCAGGGGAACTACGAGCAGTACTTC.

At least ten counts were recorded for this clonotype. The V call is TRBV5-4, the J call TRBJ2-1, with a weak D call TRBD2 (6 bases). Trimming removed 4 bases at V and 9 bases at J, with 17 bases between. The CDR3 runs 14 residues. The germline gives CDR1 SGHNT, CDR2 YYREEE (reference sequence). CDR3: CASSGRDFGGEQFF. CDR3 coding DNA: TGTGCCAGCAGCGGAAGGGACTTTGGGGGTGAGCAGTTCTTC. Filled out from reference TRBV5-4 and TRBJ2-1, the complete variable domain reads ETGVTQSPTHLIKTRGQQVTLRCSSQSGHNTVSWYQQALGQGPQFIFQYYREEENGRGNFPPRFSGLQFPNYSSELNVNALELDDSALYLCASSGRDFGGEQFFGPGTRLTVL.

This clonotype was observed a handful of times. CDR3 loop: CASSLAERGTDTQYF. The DNA for the CDR3 is TGTGCCAGCAGCTTAGCGGAGCGGGGCACAGATACGCAGTATTTT. The rearrangement joins TRBV7-2 to TRBJ2-3; maybe TRBD2 (6 bases). CDR1 and CDR2 from the germline V gene are SGHTA and FQGNSA. V lost 0 bases and J lost 1, with 8 bases in between. The CDR3 contains 15 residues.